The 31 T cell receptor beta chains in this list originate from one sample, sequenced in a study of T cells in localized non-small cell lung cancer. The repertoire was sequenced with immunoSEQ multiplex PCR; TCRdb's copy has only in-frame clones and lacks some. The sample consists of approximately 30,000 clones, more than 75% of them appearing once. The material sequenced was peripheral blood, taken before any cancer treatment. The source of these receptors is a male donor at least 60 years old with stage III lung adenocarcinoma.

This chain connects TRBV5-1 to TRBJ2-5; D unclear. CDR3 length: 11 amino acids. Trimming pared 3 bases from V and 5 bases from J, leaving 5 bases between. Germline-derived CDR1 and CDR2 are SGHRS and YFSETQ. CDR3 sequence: CASSYSETQYF. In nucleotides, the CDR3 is TGCGCCAGCAGCTACTCTGAGACCCAGTACTTC.

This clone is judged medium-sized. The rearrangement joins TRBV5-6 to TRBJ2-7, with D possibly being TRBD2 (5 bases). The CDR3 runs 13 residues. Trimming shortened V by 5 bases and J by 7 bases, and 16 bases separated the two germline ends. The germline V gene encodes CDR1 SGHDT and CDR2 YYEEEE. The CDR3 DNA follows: TGTGCCAGCAGTCCAGTAAATCCGGGGGAGCAGTACTTC. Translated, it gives CASSPVNPGEQYF. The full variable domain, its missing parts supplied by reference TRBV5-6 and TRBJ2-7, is DAGVTQSPTHLIKTRGQQVTLRCSPKSGHDTVSWYQQALGQGPQFIFQYYEEEERQRGNFPDRFSGHQFPNYSSELNVNALLLGDSALYLCASSPVNPGEQYFGPGTRLTVT.

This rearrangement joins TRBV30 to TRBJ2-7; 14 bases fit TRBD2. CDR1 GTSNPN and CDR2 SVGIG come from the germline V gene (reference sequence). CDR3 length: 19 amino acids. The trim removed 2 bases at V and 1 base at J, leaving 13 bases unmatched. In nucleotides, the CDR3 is TGTGCCTGGAGTTCTCGGACTAGCGGGGGGAAGGATAAATCCTACGAGCAGTACTTC. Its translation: CAWSSRTSGGKDKSYEQYF.

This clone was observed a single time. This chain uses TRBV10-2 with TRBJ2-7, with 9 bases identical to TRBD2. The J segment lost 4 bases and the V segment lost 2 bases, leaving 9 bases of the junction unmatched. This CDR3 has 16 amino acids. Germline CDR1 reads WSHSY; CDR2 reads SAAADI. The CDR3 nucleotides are TGCGCCAGCAGTGAGACTGTAGCGGGAGTAGGTTACGAGCAGTACTTC. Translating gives CASSETVAGVGYEQYF.

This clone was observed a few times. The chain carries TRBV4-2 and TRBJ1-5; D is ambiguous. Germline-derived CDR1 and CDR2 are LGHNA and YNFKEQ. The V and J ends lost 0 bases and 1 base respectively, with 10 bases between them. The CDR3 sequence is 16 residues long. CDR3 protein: CASSQEFPPSNQPQHF. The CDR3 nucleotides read TGTGCCAGCAGCCAAGAGTTTCCACCGAGCAATCAGCCCCAGCATTTT.

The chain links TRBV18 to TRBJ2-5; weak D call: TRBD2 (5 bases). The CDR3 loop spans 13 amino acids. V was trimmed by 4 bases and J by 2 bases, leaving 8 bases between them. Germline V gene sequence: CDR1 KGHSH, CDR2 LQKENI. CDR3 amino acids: CASSRREQETQYF. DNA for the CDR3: TGTGCCAGCTCACGCCGGGAACAAGAGACCCAGTACTTC.

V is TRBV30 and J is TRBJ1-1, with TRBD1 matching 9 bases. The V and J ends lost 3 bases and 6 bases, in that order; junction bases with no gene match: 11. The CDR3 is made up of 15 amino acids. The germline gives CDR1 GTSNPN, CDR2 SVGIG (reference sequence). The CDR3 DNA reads TGTGCCTGGAGCGCACAGGGGGCGTTTATGGCTGAAGCTTTCTTT. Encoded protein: CAWSAQGAFMAEAFF.

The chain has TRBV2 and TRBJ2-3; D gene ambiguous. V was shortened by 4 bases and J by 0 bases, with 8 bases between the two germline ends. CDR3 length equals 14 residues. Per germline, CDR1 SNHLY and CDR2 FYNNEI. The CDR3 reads CASSVEGSTDTQYF. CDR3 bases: TGTGCCAGCAGTGTTGAAGGCAGCACAGATACGCAGTATTTT.

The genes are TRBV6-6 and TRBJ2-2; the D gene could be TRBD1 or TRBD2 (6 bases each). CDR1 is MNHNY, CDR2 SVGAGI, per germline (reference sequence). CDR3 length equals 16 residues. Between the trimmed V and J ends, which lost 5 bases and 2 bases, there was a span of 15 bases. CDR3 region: CASSLLGGRNTGELFF. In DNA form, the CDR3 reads TGTGCCAGCAGTCTACTGGGGGGCAGAAACACCGGGGAGCTGTTTTTT.

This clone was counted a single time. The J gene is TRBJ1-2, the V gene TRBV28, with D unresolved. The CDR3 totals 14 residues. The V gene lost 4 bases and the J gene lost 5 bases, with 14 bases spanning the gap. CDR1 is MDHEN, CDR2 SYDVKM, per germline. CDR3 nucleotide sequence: TGTGCCAGCAGTTCCCCGGGTCAAGGGTATGGCTACACCTTC. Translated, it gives CASSSPGQGYGYTF.

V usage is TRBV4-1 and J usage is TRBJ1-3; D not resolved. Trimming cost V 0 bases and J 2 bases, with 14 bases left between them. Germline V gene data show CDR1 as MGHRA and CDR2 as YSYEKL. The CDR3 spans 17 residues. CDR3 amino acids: CASSQEGRWPTGNTIYF. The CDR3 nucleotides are TGCGCCAGCAGCCAAGAAGGCCGGTGGCCGACTGGAAACACCATATATTTT.

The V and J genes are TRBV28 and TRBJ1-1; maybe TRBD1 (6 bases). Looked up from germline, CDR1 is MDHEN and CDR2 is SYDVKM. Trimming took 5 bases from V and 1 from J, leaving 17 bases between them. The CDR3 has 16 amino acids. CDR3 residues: CASSNSLTGENTEAFF. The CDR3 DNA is TGTGCCAGCAGTAACTCGTTGACAGGAGAGAACACTGAAGCTTTCTTT.

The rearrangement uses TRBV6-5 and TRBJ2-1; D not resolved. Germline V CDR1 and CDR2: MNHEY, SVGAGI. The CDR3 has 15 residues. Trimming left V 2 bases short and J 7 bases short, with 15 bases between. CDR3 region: CASSYGILRRNEQFF. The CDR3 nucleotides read TGTGCCAGCAGTTACGGGATCTTACGGAGAAATGAGCAGTTCTTC.

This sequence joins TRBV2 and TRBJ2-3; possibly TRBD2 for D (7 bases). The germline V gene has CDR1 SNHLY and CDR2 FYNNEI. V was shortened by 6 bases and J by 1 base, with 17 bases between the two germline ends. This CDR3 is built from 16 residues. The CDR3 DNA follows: TGTGCCAGCAGCCAAAACAGGGCGGGGGGCACAGATACGCAGTATTTT. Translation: CASSQNRAGGTDTQYF.

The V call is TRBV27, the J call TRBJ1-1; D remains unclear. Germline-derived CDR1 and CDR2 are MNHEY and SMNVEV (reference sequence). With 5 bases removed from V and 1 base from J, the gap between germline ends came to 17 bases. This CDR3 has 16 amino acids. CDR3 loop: CASSRRSLVGNTEAFF. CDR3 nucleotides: TGTGCCAGCAGTCGCCGCAGTCTCGTGGGGAACACTGAAGCTTTCTTT.

CDR3 in amino acids: CASSPGGQGATDTQYF. CDR3 nucleotide sequence: TGCGCCAGCAGCCCCGGAGGCCAGGGGGCCACAGATACGCAGTATTTT. The chain uses TRBV5-1 and TRBJ2-3; 8 nucleotides line up with TRBD1. Trimming cost V 4 bases and J 2 bases; bases outside gene matches: 9. The germline CDR1 and CDR2 sequences are SGHRS and YFSETQ. This CDR3 comprises 16 residues.

The CDR3 here is CASSLDNWGSSYNEQFF. The DNA of the CDR3 is TGTGCCAGCAGTTTGGACAATTGGGGGAGCTCCTACAATGAGCAGTTCTTC. The rearrangement uses TRBV27 and TRBJ2-1; tentatively, D is TRBD1 or TRBD2 (5 bases each). V was cut by 3 bases and J by 0 bases, with 15 bases left in between. Germline lookup yields CDR1 MNHEY and CDR2 SMNVEV (reference sequence). This CDR3 has 17 amino acids.

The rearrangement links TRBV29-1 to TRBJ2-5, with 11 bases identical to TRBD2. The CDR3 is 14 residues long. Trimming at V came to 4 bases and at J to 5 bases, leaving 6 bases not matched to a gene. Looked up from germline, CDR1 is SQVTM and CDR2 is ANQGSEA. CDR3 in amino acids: CSVALAGGVETQYF. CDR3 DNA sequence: TGCAGCGTTGCCTTAGCGGGGGGGGTGGAGACCCAGTACTTC.

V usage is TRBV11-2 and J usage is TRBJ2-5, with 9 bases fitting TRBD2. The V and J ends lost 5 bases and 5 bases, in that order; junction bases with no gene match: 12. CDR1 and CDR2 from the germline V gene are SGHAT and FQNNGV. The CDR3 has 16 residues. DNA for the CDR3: TGTGCCAGCAGCACCTCCGGGCTAGCGGGGCATGAGACCCAGTACTTC. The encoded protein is CASSTSGLAGHETQYF.

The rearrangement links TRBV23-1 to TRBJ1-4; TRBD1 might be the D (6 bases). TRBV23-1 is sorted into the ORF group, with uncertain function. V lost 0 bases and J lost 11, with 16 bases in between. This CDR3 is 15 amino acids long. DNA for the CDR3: TGCGCCAGCAGTCAATCGTGGGACATGGGGGCCAAACTGTTTTTT. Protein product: CASSQSWDMGAKLFF.

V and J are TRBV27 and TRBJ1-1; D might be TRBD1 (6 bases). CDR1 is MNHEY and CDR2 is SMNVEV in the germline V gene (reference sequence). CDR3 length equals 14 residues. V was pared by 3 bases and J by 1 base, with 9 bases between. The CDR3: CASSFSGQNTEAFF. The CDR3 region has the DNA TGTGCCAGCAGTTTCTCGGGACAGAACACTGAAGCTTTCTTT.

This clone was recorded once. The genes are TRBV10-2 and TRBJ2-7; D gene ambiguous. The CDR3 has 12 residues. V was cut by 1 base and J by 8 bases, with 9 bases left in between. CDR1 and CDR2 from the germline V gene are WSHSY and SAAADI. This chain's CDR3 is CASSEFLTKQYF. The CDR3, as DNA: TGCGCCAGCAGTGAGTTCCTCACCAAGCAGTACTTC.

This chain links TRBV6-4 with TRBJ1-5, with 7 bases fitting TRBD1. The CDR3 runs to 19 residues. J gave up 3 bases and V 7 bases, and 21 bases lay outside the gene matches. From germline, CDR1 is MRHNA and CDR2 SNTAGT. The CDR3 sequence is CASKIVGLGHRGDNQPQHF. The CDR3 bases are TGTGCCAGCAAAATAGTTGGGCTAGGGCACAGGGGCGACAATCAGCCCCAGCATTTT.

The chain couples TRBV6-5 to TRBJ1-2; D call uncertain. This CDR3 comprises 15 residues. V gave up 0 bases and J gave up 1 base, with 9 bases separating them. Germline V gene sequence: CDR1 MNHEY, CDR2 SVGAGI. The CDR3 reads CASSYSTSDNYGYTF. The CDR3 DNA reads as TGTGCCAGCAGTTACTCGACATCCGATAACTATGGCTACACCTTC.

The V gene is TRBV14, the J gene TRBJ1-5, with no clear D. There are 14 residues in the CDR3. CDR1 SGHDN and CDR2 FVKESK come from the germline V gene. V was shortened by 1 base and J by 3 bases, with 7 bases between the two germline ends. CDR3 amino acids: CASSQGGVNQPQHF. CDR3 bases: TGTGCCAGCAGCCAAGGTGGAGTCAATCAGCCCCAGCATTTT.

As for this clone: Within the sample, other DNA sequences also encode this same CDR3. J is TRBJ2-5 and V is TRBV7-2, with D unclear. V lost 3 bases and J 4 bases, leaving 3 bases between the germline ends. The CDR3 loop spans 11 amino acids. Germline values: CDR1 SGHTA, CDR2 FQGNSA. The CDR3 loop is CASSLTETQYF. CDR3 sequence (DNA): TGTGCCAGCAGCTTGACAGAGACCCAGTACTTC.

The CDR3 reads CGGSQETQYF. The CDR3 bases are TGTGGCGGTTCCCAAGAGACCCAGTACTTC. V is TRBV7-9 and J is TRBJ2-5, with unresolved D. Germline CDR1 SEHNR, CDR2 FQNEAQ (reference sequence). The CDR3 covers 10 residues.

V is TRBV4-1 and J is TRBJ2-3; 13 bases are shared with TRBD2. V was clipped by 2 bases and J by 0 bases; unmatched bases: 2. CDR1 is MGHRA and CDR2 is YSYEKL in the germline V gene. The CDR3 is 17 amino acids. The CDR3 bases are TGCGCCAGCAGCCAATGGGGACTAGCGGGGAGCACAGATACGCAGTATTTT. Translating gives CASSQWGLAGSTDTQYF.

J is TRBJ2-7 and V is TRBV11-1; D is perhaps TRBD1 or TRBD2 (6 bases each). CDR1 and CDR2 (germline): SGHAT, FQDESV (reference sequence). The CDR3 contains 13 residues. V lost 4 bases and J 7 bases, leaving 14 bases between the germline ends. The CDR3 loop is CASSSLGGREQYF. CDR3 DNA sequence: TGTGCCAGCAGCTCCCTCGGGGGCAGGGAGCAGTACTTC.

CDR3 nucleotides: TGTGCCAGCAGCGTAGGGACCCTAAGCAATCAGCCCCAGCATTTT. It translates to CASSVGTLSNQPQHF. This chain links TRBV9 with TRBJ1-5; D is ambiguous. The V end was cut by 0 bases, the J end by 1 base, with 8 bases between. Germline V CDR1 and CDR2: SGDLS, YYNGEE. This CDR3 spans 15 amino acids.

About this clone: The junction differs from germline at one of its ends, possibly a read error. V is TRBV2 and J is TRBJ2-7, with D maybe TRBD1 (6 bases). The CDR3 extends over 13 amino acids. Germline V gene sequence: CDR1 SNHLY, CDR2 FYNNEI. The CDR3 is CASTENSRGEQYF. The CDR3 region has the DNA TGTGCCAGCACTGAAAATAGCAGGGGCGAGCAGTACTTC.